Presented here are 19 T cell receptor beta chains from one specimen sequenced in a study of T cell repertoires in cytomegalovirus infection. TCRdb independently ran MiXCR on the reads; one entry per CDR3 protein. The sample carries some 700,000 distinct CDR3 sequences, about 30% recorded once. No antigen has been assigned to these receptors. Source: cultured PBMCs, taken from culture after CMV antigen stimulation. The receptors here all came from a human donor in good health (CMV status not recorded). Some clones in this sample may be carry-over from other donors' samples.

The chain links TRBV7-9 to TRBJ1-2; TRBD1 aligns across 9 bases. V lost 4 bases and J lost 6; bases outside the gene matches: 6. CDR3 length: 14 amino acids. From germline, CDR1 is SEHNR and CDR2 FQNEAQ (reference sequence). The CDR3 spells CASSSGQGRNGYTF. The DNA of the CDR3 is TGTGCCAGCAGCTCCGGACAGGGGAGAAATGGCTACACCTTC.

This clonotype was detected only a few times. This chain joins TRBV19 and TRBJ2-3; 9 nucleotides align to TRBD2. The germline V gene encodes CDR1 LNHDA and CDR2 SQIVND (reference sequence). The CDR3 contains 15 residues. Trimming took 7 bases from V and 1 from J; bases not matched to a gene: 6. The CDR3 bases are TGTGCCAGTATTGGTTGGACTAGCGGCACAGATACGCAGTATTTT. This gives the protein CASIGWTSGTDTQYF.

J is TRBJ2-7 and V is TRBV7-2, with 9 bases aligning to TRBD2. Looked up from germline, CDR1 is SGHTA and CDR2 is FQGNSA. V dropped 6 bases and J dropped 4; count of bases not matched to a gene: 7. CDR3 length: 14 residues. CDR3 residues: CASSSQRGEYEQYF. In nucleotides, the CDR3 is TGTGCCAGCAGTTCCCAGCGGGGGGAGTACGAGCAGTACTTC.

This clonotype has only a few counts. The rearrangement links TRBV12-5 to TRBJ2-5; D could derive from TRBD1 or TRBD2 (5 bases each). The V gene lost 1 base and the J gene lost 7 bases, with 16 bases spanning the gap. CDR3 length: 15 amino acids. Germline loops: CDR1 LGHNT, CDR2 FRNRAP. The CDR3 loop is CASGLEEALRGTQYF. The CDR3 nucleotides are TGTGCTAGTGGTTTGGAAGAAGCTTTGAGGGGGACCCAGTACTTC.

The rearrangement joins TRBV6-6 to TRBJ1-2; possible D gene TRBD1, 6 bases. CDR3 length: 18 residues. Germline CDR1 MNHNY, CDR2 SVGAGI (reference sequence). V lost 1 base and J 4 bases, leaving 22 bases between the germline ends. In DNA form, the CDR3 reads TGTGCCAGCAGTTACTACTCCCCCGGGGGGCAGGGCATCTATGGCTACACCTTC. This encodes CASSYYSPGGQGIYGYTF.

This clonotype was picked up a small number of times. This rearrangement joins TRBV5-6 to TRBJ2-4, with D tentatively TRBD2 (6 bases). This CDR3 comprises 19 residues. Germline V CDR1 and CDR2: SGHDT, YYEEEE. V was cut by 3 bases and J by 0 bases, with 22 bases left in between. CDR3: CASSSLTPGGRLAKNIQYF. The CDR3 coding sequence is TGTGCCAGCAGCTCGCTTACCCCCGGGGGACGTCTAGCCAAAAACATTCAGTACTTC.

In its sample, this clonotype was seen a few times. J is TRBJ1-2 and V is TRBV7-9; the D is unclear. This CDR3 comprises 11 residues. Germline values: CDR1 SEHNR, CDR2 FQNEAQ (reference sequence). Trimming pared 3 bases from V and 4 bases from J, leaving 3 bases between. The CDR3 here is CASSFIYGYTF. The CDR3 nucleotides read TGTGCCAGCAGCTTCATCTATGGCTACACCTTC.

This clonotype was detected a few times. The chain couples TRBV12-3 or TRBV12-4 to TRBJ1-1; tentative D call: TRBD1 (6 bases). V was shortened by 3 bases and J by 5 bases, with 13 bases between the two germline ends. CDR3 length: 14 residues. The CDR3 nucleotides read TGTGCCAGCAGTTTGACCACAGGGAGGACTGAAGCTTTCTTT. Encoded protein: CASSLTTGRTEAFF.

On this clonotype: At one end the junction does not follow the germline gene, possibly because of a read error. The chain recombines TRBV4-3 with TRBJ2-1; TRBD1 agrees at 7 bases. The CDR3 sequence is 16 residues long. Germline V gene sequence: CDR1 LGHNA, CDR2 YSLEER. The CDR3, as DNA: TGCGCCAGCAGCAAAGACGGCCAGGGGGTTGACAATGAGCAGTTCTTC. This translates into CASSKDGQGVDNEQFF.

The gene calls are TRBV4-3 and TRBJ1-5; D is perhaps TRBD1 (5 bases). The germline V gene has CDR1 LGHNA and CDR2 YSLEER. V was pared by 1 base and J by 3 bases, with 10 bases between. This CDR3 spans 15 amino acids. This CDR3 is CASSQVPGNNQPQHF. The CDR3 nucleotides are TGCGCCAGCAGCCAAGTTCCAGGGAACAATCAGCCCCAGCATTTT.

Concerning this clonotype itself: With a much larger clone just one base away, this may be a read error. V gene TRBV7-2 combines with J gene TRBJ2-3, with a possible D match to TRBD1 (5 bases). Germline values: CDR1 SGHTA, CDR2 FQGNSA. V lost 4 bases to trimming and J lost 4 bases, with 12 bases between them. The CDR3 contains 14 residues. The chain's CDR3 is CASSYKGASDTQYF. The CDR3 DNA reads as TGTGCCAGCAGCTATAAAGGGGCATCAGATACGCAGTATTTT.

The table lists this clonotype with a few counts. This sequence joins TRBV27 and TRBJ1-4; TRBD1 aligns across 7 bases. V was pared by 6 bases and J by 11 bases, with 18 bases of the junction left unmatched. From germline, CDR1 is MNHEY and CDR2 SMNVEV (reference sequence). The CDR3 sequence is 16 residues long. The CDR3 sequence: CASSQNAAGGLRKLFF. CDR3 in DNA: TGTGCCAGCAGCCAAAATGCGGCAGGGGGATTGAGGAAACTGTTTTTT.

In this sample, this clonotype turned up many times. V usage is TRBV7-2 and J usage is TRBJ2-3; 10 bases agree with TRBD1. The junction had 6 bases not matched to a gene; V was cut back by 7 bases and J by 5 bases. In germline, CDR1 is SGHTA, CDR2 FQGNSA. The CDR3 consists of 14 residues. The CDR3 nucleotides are TGTGCCAGCATCCAGACAGGGGGCAAAGATACGCAGTATTTT. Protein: CASIQTGGKDTQYF.

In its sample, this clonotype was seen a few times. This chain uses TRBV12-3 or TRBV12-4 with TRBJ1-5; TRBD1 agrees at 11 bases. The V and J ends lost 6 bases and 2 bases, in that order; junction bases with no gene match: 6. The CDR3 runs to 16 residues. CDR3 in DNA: TGTGCCAGCAGGGACAGGGGGCGAGGCCGCAATCAGCCCCAGCATTTT. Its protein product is CASRDRGRGRNQPQHF.

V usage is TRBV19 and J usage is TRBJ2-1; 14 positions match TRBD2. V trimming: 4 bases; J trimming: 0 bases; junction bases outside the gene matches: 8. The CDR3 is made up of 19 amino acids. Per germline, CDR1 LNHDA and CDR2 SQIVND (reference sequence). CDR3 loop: CASSTGLAGDLHSYNEQFF. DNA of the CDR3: TGTGCCAGTAGTACGGGACTAGCGGGAGACCTCCACTCCTACAATGAGCAGTTCTTC. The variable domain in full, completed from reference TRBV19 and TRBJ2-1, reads DGGITQSPKYLFRKEGQNVTLSCEQNLNHDAMYWYRQDPGQGLRLIYYSQIVNDFQKGDIAEGYSVSREKKESFPLTVTSAQKNPTAFYLCASSTGLAGDLHSYNEQFFGPGTRLTVL.

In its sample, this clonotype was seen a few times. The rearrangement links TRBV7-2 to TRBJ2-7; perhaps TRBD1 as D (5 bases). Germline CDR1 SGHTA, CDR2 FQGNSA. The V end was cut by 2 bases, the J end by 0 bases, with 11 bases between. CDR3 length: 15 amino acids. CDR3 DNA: TGTGCCAGCAGCTTAACAGGCCTTAGCTCCTACGAGCAGTACTTC. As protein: CASSLTGLSSYEQYF.

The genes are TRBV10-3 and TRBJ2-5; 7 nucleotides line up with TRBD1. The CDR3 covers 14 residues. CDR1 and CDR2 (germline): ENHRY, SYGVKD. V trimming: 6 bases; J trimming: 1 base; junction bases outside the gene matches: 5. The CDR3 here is CAISRQGGQETQYF. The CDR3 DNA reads TGTGCCATCAGCCGACAGGGCGGCCAAGAGACCCAGTACTTC.

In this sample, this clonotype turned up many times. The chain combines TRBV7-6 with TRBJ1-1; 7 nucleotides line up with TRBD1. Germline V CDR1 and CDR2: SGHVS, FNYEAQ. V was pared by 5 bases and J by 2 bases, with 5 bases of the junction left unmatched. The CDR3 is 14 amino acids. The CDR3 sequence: CASSGRGYNTEAFF. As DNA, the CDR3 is TGTGCCAGCAGCGGCAGGGGGTATAACACTGAAGCTTTCTTT.

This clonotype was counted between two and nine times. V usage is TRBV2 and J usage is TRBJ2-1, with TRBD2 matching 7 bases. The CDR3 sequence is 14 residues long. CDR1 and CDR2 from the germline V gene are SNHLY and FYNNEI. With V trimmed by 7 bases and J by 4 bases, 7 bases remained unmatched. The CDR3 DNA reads TGTGCCAGCAAAGCTAGCGGAGTATACAATGAGCAGTTCTTC. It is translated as CASKASGVYNEQFF.